This TCR beta chain appears in the sequencing data of a study of cytomegalovirus exposure and HLA in healthy donors. General study results and limits: Altogether, some 170 TCR beta chains were recorded as cytomegalovirus-associated. Likely technical artifact: a cluster of highly shared sequence variants. V segments that were indistinguishable, TRBV6-2 and TRBV6-3 among them, were omitted from analysis.

The PCR made use of 60 Vbeta and 13 Jbeta primers. TCRdb's table, derived via immunoSEQ multiplex PCR, lists solely in-frame clones and lacks some. The sample has about 200,000 clones, more than 60% seen once. After removal of 6 bases from V and 6 bases from J, the junction contained 13 bases not matched to a gene. CDR1 and CDR2 from the germline V gene are MNHEY and SVGAGI. The CDR3 loop spans 15 amino acids. For this clone: The antigen is undetermined.

The sequence derives from a man aged 45 to 65 in good health and CMV-seronegative. This sequence joins TRBV6-5 and TRBJ1-1; TRBD1 aligns across 7 bases. Sequenced sample: PBMCs. CDR3 coding DNA: TGTGCCAGCAGCCCTAGAACAGGGGAGAATCCTGAAGCTTTCTTT. It is translated as CASSPRTGENPEAFF.